Each of the 32 T cell receptor beta chains below was sequenced from the same sample in a study of blood T cell repertoires in COVID-19. Assay used: immunoSEQ multiplex PCR; TCRdb lists only in-frame clones, some missing. The profile shows 50,000 to 65,000 clones, around four fifths of them singletons. Sequencing input: peripheral blood. The source is a human donor in a cohort sampled during active COVID-19.

This chain links TRBV4-1 with TRBJ2-5; 8 nucleotides agree with TRBD1. This CDR3 region has 15 residues. Germline CDR1 reads MGHRA; CDR2 reads YSYEKL. V trimming: 3 bases; J trimming: 3 bases; junction bases outside the gene matches: 6. The CDR3 loop reads CASSHLKDREETQYF. The CDR3, as DNA: TGCGCCAGCAGCCATCTGAAGGACAGGGAAGAGACCCAGTACTTC.

The CDR3 DNA reads as TGTGCCAGCAGTGAAACATGGAGTCAGCCCCAGCATTTT. Protein sequence: CASSETWSQPQHF. This chain joins TRBV6-1 and TRBJ1-5; D is uncertain. The V gene's germline CDR1 is MNHNS and CDR2 SASEGT. The germline V and J ends were trimmed by 2 bases and 6 bases, with 8 bases remaining between them. CDR3 length: 13 residues.

This clone was counted only a few times. CDR3 DNA: TGTGCCAGCAGCTCCACAGGGGGCGGGCAGCCCCAGCATTTT. It yields the protein CASSSTGGGQPQHF. The gene calls are TRBV7-8 and TRBJ1-5; 9 bases agree with TRBD1. The CDR3 extends over 14 amino acids. Germline V gene lookup returns CDR1 SGHVS and CDR2 FQNEAQ. The ends lost 4 bases at V and 7 bases at J; junction bases unmatched: 5. The full variable domain, its missing parts supplied by reference TRBV7-8 and TRBJ1-5, is GAGVSQSPRYKVAKRGQDVALRCDPISGHVSLFWYQQALGQGPEFLTYFQNEAQLDKSGLPSDRFFAERPEGSVSTLKIQRTQQEDSAVYLCASSSTGGGQPQHFGDGTRLSIL.

The chain employs TRBV24-1 and TRBJ2-1; D possibly corresponds to TRBD1 (6 bases). In germline, CDR1 is KGHDR, CDR2 SFDVKD. The CDR3 covers 11 residues. V shed 12 bases and J shed 5 bases, with 10 bases lying between them. CDR3 sequence (DNA): TGTGCCGTTCAGGGGCACAATGAGCAGTTCTTC. This sequence encodes CAVQGHNEQFF.

The chain employs TRBV3-1 (or the pseudogene TRBV3-2) and TRBJ2-5; TRBD2 might be the D (5 bases). Trimming left V 3 bases short and J 5 bases short, with 19 bases between. The CDR3 consists of 16 residues. Per germline, CDR1 LGHDT and CDR2 YNNKEL (reference sequence). The CDR3 here is CASSHPRTGLGETQYF. CDR3 in DNA: TGTGCCAGCAGCCACCCACGCACGGGGTTGGGGGAGACCCAGTACTTC.

For the CDR3, the DNA is TGTGCCAGCAGCCAGGGCGGTGATACGCAGTATTTT. Translating gives CASSQGGDTQYF. The V gene is TRBV7-2, the J gene TRBJ2-3; D perhaps matches TRBD1 (5 bases). CDR3 length: 12 amino acids. V was clipped by 5 bases and J by 6 bases, with 9 bases between them. Germline CDR1 SGHTA, CDR2 FQGNSA.

This rearrangement joins TRBV4-1 to TRBJ1-6, with 11 nucleotides matching TRBD1. The CDR3 loop spans 17 amino acids. Germline V lookup: CDR1 MGHRA, CDR2 YSYEKL. The V gene end was trimmed by 0 bases and the J gene end by 8 bases; junction bases not matched to a gene: 6. The CDR3 reads CASSQERTGGSYSPLHF. CDR3 sequence (DNA): TGCGCCAGCAGCCAAGAAAGGACAGGGGGCTCTTATTCACCCCTCCACTTT.

CDR3 sequence reads: CASSFGSGANVLTF. DNA of the CDR3: TGTGCCAGTAGTTTCGGCTCTGGGGCCAACGTCCTGACTTTC. The rearrangement uses TRBV19 and TRBJ2-6; D gene uncertain. V lost 5 bases and J 0 bases, leaving 5 bases between the germline ends. This CDR3 comprises 14 residues. CDR1 is LNHDA and CDR2 is SQIVND in the germline V gene (reference sequence).

The V gene is TRBV10-3, the J gene TRBJ2-1; 7 positions agree with TRBD1. The V segment lost 3 bases and the J segment 3 bases; nucleotides outside the gene matches: 5. Germline values: CDR1 ENHRY, CDR2 SYGVKD. CDR3 size: 15 residues. CDR3 nucleotide sequence: TGTGCCATCAGTGATGCCGGGACAGACTACAATGAGCAGTTCTTC. Amino acids: CAISDAGTDYNEQFF.

Note on this clone: Other nucleotide sequences from this sample produce the same CDR3. The chain recombines TRBV12-5 with TRBJ2-5; D is unresolved. The CDR3 is 15 amino acids. Trimming shortened V by 1 base and J by 1 base, and 10 bases separated the two germline ends. Germline CDR1 reads LGHNT; CDR2 reads FRNRAP. CDR3 in DNA: TGTGCTAGTGGTTTGGGCCTCCGAGGCCAAGAGACCCAGTACTTC. It codes for CASGLGLRGQETQYF.

The J gene is TRBJ1-5, the V gene TRBV9; 7 bases are a match to TRBD1. V trimming: 3 bases; J trimming: 0 bases; junction bases outside the gene matches: 3. Per germline, CDR1 SGDLS and CDR2 YYNGEE. The CDR3 totals 15 residues. The CDR3 DNA follows: TGTGCCAGCAGCGCGACAGGGTATAGCAATCAGCCCCAGCATTTT. Its protein product is CASSATGYSNQPQHF. Full variable domain (missing parts from reference TRBV9 and TRBJ1-5): DSGVTQTPKHLITATGQRVTLRCSPRSGDLSVYWYQQSLDQGLQFLIQYYNGEERAKGNILERFSAQQFPDLHSELNLSSLELGDSALYFCASSATGYSNQPQHFGDGTRLSIL.

The chain combines TRBV5-1 with TRBJ2-3, with TRBD2 matching over 9 bases. Germline trimming cut 0 bases from V and 4 bases from J; bases unmatched to any gene: 6. The CDR3 sequence is 16 residues long. Germline-derived CDR1 and CDR2 are SGHRS and YFSETQ. In nucleotides, the CDR3 is TGCGCCAGCAGCTTGGAGTCTAGCGGGATAGCAGATACGCAGTATTTT. Its translation: CASSLESSGIADTQYF.

The table lists this clone with a count of one. The chain combines TRBV9 with TRBJ2-4; TRBD2 agrees at 8 bases. This CDR3 contains 16 residues. Losses at the gene ends were 6 bases for V and 1 base for J; bases not matched to a gene: 9. The germline gives CDR1 SGDLS, CDR2 YYNGEE. CDR3: CASIYGREGAKNIQYF. CDR3 sequence (DNA): TGTGCCAGCATCTACGGGAGGGAGGGTGCCAAAAACATTCAGTACTTC.

The chain uses TRBV7-9 and TRBJ2-5, with TRBD2 matching over 7 bases. This CDR3 has 17 amino acids. V trimming: 1 base; J trimming: 2 bases; junction bases outside the gene matches: 10. Germline V gives CDR1 SEHNR, CDR2 FQNEAQ (reference sequence). CDR3 amino acids: CASSLGLVLGLQETQYF. CDR3 nucleotides: TGTGCCAGCAGCTTAGGACTTGTTTTGGGACTACAAGAGACCCAGTACTTC.

This clone has ten or more counts. Other DNA sequences within the sample encode an identical CDR3. J is TRBJ1-5 and V is TRBV5-6; 8 nucleotides match TRBD1. This CDR3 is built from 15 residues. Trimming took 4 bases from V and 6 from J; bases not matched to a gene: 9. From germline, CDR1 is SGHDT and CDR2 YYEEEE. The CDR3 bases are TGTGCCAGCAGCATTAGGACAGGGTGGGGTCAGCCCCAGCATTTT. It encodes CASSIRTGWGQPQHF.

V gene TRBV19 combines with J gene TRBJ1-3; 10 bases agree with TRBD1. The CDR3 loop spans 18 amino acids. The germline V gene has CDR1 LNHDA and CDR2 SQIVND (reference sequence). The V gene end was trimmed by 5 bases and the J gene end by 1 base; junction bases not matched to a gene: 11. CDR3 coding DNA: TGTGCCAGTAGTGCTCCAAGGGACAGGGGAGCTTCTGGAAACACCATATATTTT. This sequence encodes CASSAPRDRGASGNTIYF.

This chain connects TRBV6-1 to TRBJ1-2; D is perhaps TRBD1 (6 bases). V was cut by 3 bases and J by 4 bases, with 18 bases left in between. The CDR3 has 16 residues. The germline CDR1 and CDR2 sequences are MNHNS and SASEGT. CDR3 sequence: CASSDYGTLVGYGYTF. The CDR3 DNA is TGTGCCAGCAGTGATTACGGGACACTCGTGGGCTATGGCTACACCTTC.

This chain joins TRBV7-2 and TRBJ2-5, with TRBD2 matching over 10 bases. The CDR3 runs 16 residues. The V segment lost 1 base and the J segment 4 bases; nucleotides outside the gene matches: 6. The germline CDR1 and CDR2 sequences are SGHTA and FQGNSA. The CDR3 coding sequence is TGTGCCAGCAGCTTAGGAGAGGCTAGCGGGGGAGAGACCCAGTACTTC. Amino acid sequence: CASSLGEASGGETQYF.

V and J are TRBV7-9 and TRBJ2-3; 9 nucleotides line up with TRBD1. V gave up 6 bases and J gave up 5 bases; unmatched junction bases: 9. Per the germline V gene, CDR1 is SEHNR and CDR2 is FQNEAQ (reference sequence). This CDR3 comprises 15 residues. The CDR3 DNA is TGTGCCAGCAGGGCCACGGGACAGGGAGGAGATACGCAGTATTTT. It encodes CASRATGQGGDTQYF.

The J gene is TRBJ2-1, the V gene TRBV20-1; the D gene is possibly TRBD1 (5 bases). This CDR3 comprises 12 residues. Trimming took off 3 bases at V and 7 bases at J, with 10 bases between the two ends. The germline V gene has CDR1 DFQATT and CDR2 SNEGSKA (reference sequence). The CDR3 sequence is CSASPQGNEQFF. The CDR3, as DNA: TGCAGTGCTAGTCCCCAGGGAAATGAGCAGTTCTTC.

The chain recombines TRBV5-5 with TRBJ2-7; 9 bases match TRBD2. Germline CDR1 SGHKS, CDR2 YYEKEE (reference sequence). V shed 5 bases, J shed 0 bases, and the junction held 6 bases outside the gene matches. The CDR3 is 15 residues long. For the CDR3, the DNA is TGTGCCAGCAGAAGTATAGCGGGAGCCTCCTACGAGCAGTACTTC. Its translation: CASRSIAGASYEQYF.

The chain links TRBV3-1 (or the pseudogene TRBV3-2) to TRBJ1-6, with a possible D match to TRBD1 (6 bases). CDR3 length: 14 amino acids. The germline gives CDR1 LGHDT, CDR2 YNNKEL (reference sequence). The germline V and J ends were trimmed by 4 bases and 4 bases, with 8 bases remaining between them. CDR3 nucleotides: TGTGCCAGCAGCCCCCAGGGGTATAATTCACCCCTCCACTTT. Amino acids: CASSPQGYNSPLHF.

The rearrangement links TRBV5-1 to TRBJ2-7; a possible D gene is TRBD1 (6 bases). Germline V gene data show CDR1 as SGHRS and CDR2 as YFSETQ. The CDR3 runs to 13 residues. Trimming removed 4 bases at V and 3 bases at J, with 11 bases between. Here the CDR3 DNA reads TGCGCCAGCAGCACCCAGGACAGCTACGAGCAGTACTTC. Amino acid sequence: CASSTQDSYEQYF. The full variable domain, with the rest looked up from reference TRBV5-1 and TRBJ2-7, is KAGVTQTPRYLIKTRGQQVTLSCSPISGHRSVSWYQQTPGQGLQFLFEYFSETQRNKGNFPGRFSGRQFSNSRSEMNVSTLELGDSALYLCASSTQDSYEQYFGPGTRLTVT.

The chain couples TRBV5-4 to TRBJ1-2, with a possible D match to TRBD1 (6 bases). In germline, CDR1 is SGHNT, CDR2 YYREEE (reference sequence). The CDR3 totals 16 residues. The V gene lost 4 bases and the J gene lost 5 bases, with 21 bases spanning the gap. The CDR3 region is CASSLGQDFTLYGYTF. In DNA form, the CDR3 reads TGTGCCAGCAGCCTGGGACAAGATTTTACCCTTTATGGCTACACCTTC.

The rearrangement joins TRBV19 to TRBJ2-1; 10 bases fit TRBD2. Trimming cost V 5 bases and J 7 bases; bases outside gene matches: 8. Germline CDR1 is LNHDA and CDR2 is SQIVND (reference sequence). The CDR3 has 15 amino acids. CDR3 in DNA: TGTGCCAGTAGTCGGGAGCGGGGGGGTGTGAATGAGCAGTTCTTC. This sequence encodes CASSRERGGVNEQFF. Together with reference TRBV19 and TRBJ2-1, the CDR3 gives the full variable domain: DGGITQSPKYLFRKEGQNVTLSCEQNLNHDAMYWYRQDPGQGLRLIYYSQIVNDFQKGDIAEGYSVSREKKESFPLTVTSAQKNPTAFYLCASSRERGGVNEQFFGPGTRLTVL.

The chain recombines TRBV10-2 with TRBJ2-2; TRBD1 matches 8 bases. After removal of 8 bases from V and 0 bases from J, the junction contained 8 bases not matched to a gene. CDR1 is WSHSY and CDR2 is SAAADI in the germline V gene. The CDR3 is 16 amino acids. DNA for the CDR3: TGCGCCAGCGCGCAGGACAGGGTATCGAACACCGGGGAGCTGTTTTTT. This encodes CASAQDRVSNTGELFF.

The chain carries TRBV18 and TRBJ2-7; TRBD2 might be the D (6 bases). This CDR3 is 13 amino acids long. The V gene's germline CDR1 is KGHSH and CDR2 LQKENI. V was clipped by 2 bases and J by 5 bases, with 10 bases between them. CDR3 nucleotides: TGTGCCAGCTCACCATCGGGGGACCACGAGCAGTACTTC. This translates into CASSPSGDHEQYF.

The J gene is TRBJ2-7, the V gene TRBV15; D gene ambiguous. Trimming took 1 base from V and 6 from J, leaving 4 bases between them. Germline V gene data show CDR1 as LNHNV and CDR2 as YYDKDF (reference sequence). The CDR3 covers 11 residues. The DNA for the CDR3 is TGTGCCACCAGCAGAGGAGTCGAGCAGTACTTC. As protein: CATSRGVEQYF.

CDR3 amino acids: CATSRKDNRGEKLFF. CDR3 nucleotide sequence: TGTGCCACCAGCAGGAAAGACAACCGAGGGGAAAAACTGTTTTTT. The chain combines TRBV15 with TRBJ1-4; D not resolved. Trimming cost V 3 bases and J 8 bases, with 16 bases left between them. Germline lookup yields CDR1 LNHNV and CDR2 YYDKDF (reference sequence). This CDR3 region has 15 residues.

This clone was seen only once. The chain combines TRBV11-3 with TRBJ2-7; the match to TRBD1 covers 7 bases. Germline loops: CDR1 SGHNT, CDR2 YENEEA. The CDR3 is 12 amino acids. With V trimmed by 5 bases and J by 7 bases, 5 bases remained unmatched. CDR3 coding DNA: TGTGCCAGCAGCCTCCAACAGGGGGAGCAGTACTTC. It codes for CASSLQQGEQYF.

The chain links TRBV18 to TRBJ1-3; D not resolved. From germline, CDR1 is KGHSH and CDR2 LQKENI. V lost 6 bases and J 0 bases, leaving 12 bases between the germline ends. This CDR3 is built from 15 residues. CDR3 amino acids: CASSATFGSGNTIYF. The CDR3 region has the DNA TGTGCCAGCTCGGCCACCTTTGGCTCTGGAAACACCATATATTTT.

V and J are TRBV4-2 and TRBJ1-2, with no clear D. Germline V gene data show CDR1 as LGHNA and CDR2 as YNFKEQ. Trimming left V 0 bases short and J 4 bases short, with 12 bases between. This CDR3 comprises 15 residues. The CDR3 DNA reads TGTGCCAGCAGCCAAGATCGCGGCAGTATCTATGGCTACACCTTC. Residues: CASSQDRGSIYGYTF.